Presented here are 14 T cell receptor beta chains from one specimen sequenced in a study of T cell responses to AZD1222 COVID-19 vaccine. The table came from immunoSEQ multiplex PCR; TCRdb's copy has only in-frame clones and leaves some out. Among about 160,000 clones listed, about 91% were seen once. The sequencing used peripheral blood, collected on day 0 of AZD1222 vaccination. The receptors were gathered from an adult in good health.

The CDR3 is CASSLWTARNQPQHF. The CDR3 nucleotides read TGTGCCAGCAGTTTATGGACAGCCCGCAATCAGCCCCAGCATTTT. The chain joins TRBV28 to TRBJ1-5, with D possibly being TRBD1 (5 bases). The CDR3 is 15 amino acids. The germline CDR1 and CDR2 sequences are MDHEN and SYDVKM. Trimming shortened V by 0 bases and J by 2 bases, and 8 bases separated the two germline ends.

The chain couples TRBV29-1 to TRBJ1-2; D is unclear. The CDR3 covers 11 residues. In germline, CDR1 is SQVTM, CDR2 ANQGSEA. V dropped 5 bases and J dropped 3 bases, with 7 bases sitting between them. CDR3 in DNA: TGCAGCGTTATGTGGGACTATGGCTACACCTTC. It is translated as CSVMWDYGYTF.

This clone has a single count. The chain links TRBV4-1 to TRBJ2-7, with 14 bases fitting TRBD2. Germline CDR1 reads MGHRA; CDR2 reads YSYEKL. The CDR3 has 18 residues. Trimming took 1 base from V and 1 from J; bases not matched to a gene: 6. The CDR3 DNA follows: TGCGCCAGCAGCCAAGGGGGACTAGCGGGAGAATTTTCCTACGAGCAGTACTTC. Translated, it gives CASSQGGLAGEFSYEQYF.

The chain employs TRBV11-1 and TRBJ1-6; 7 positions agree with TRBD1. Germline CDR1 and CDR2: SGHAT and FQDESV (reference sequence). With 5 bases clipped from V and 11 bases from J, the junction kept 9 bases outside the gene matches. The CDR3 has 14 residues. DNA of the CDR3: TGTGCCAGCAGCCGAGGACAGGCTATGACACCCCTCCACTTT. Its translation: CASSRGQAMTPLHF.

The chain links TRBV20-1 to TRBJ1-1, with D maybe TRBD1 (5 bases). This CDR3 comprises 12 residues. V lost 4 bases to trimming and J lost 5 bases, with 11 bases between them. CDR1 DFQATT and CDR2 SNEGSKA come from the germline V gene (reference sequence). CDR3 sequence reads: CSANEWGTEAFF. As DNA, the CDR3 is TGCAGTGCTAATGAATGGGGGACTGAAGCTTTCTTT.

The genes are TRBV2 and TRBJ2-7; D is ambiguous. Germline values: CDR1 SNHLY, CDR2 FYNNEI. V was trimmed by 11 bases and J by 1 base, leaving 15 bases between them. There are 13 residues in the CDR3. In DNA, the CDR3 is TGTGCCTCTCAGTTGGACGGTTCCTACGAGCAGTACTTC. Encoded protein: CASQLDGSYEQYF.

A single count supports this clone. J is TRBJ1-1 and V is TRBV5-1; 7 bases are a match to TRBD1. The junction had 14 bases not matched to a gene; V was cut back by 4 bases and J by 2 bases. The CDR3 is made up of 17 amino acids. Germline V CDR1 and CDR2: SGHRS, YFSETQ. This CDR3 is CASSPRLGQPTNTEAFF. Written as DNA, the CDR3 is TGCGCCAGCAGCCCACGGCTGGGACAGCCGACAAACACTGAAGCTTTCTTT.

V usage is TRBV5-1 and J usage is TRBJ2-7; 14 nucleotides match TRBD2. V gave up 4 bases and J gave up 1 base; unmatched junction bases: 4. The germline V gene encodes CDR1 SGHRS and CDR2 YFSETQ. This CDR3 comprises 16 residues. The CDR3 loop reads CASSPGTSGRSYEQYF. The CDR3, as DNA: TGCGCCAGCAGCCCTGGGACTAGCGGGAGATCCTACGAGCAGTACTTC.

The rearrangement uses TRBV6-2 or TRBV6-3 and TRBJ2-3; no definite D call. Germline loops: CDR1 MNHEY, CDR2 SVGEGT. This CDR3 contains 12 residues. Trimming removed 0 bases at V and 8 bases at J, with 6 bases between. The CDR3 sequence is CASSYSPSTQYF. DNA for the CDR3: TGTGCCAGCAGTTACTCGCCTAGTACGCAGTATTTT.

The chain employs TRBV5-1 and TRBJ2-1, with TRBD1 matching 8 bases. The germline CDR1 and CDR2 sequences are SGHRS and YFSETQ. J was trimmed by 8 bases and V by 4 bases; bases with no gene match: 11. The CDR3 is made up of 15 amino acids. CDR3 loop: CASSTDRALVDEQFF. The CDR3 DNA reads TGCGCCAGCAGCACGGACAGGGCCCTGGTTGATGAGCAGTTCTTC.

The table lists this clone with a count of one. The chain has TRBV7-2 and TRBJ1-2, with TRBD1 matching over 8 bases. Trimming took 6 bases from V and 8 from J; bases not matched to a gene: 17. This CDR3 is built from 16 residues. Germline CDR1 is SGHTA and CDR2 is FQGNSA. The CDR3 region is CASSTGGSGIARGYTF. The CDR3 DNA reads as TGTGCCAGCAGTACAGGGGGGTCGGGGATTGCGAGAGGCTACACCTTC.

The rearrangement uses TRBV5-4 and TRBJ2-1; 12 nucleotides agree with TRBD2. Germline V CDR1 and CDR2: SGHNT, YYREEE (reference sequence). CDR3 length: 17 residues. Trimming at V came to 4 bases and at J to 9 bases, leaving 14 bases not matched to a gene. This chain's CDR3 is CASSPEVGLAGGSEQFF. DNA of the CDR3: TGTGCCAGCAGCCCGGAGGTGGGGCTAGCGGGAGGGAGTGAGCAGTTCTTC.

V is TRBV15 and J is TRBJ2-7; TRBD2 aligns across 10 bases. V was clipped by 0 bases and J by 6 bases; unmatched bases: 5. The CDR3 totals 15 residues. Germline CDR1 is LNHNV and CDR2 is YYDKDF (reference sequence). The DNA of the CDR3 is TGTGCCACCAGCAGAGAGGGGCTAGCGGGAGCCGAGCAGTACTTC. Its protein is CATSREGLAGAEQYF.

This clone was recorded only once. V gene TRBV2 combines with J gene TRBJ2-1, with 7 positions matching TRBD2. The germline V gene encodes CDR1 SNHLY and CDR2 FYNNEI. The CDR3 spans 14 residues. V was clipped by 2 bases and J by 15 bases; unmatched bases: 13. The CDR3 DNA reads as TGTGCCAGCAGTGAAAGGCGAGAGACTAGCTGGAGGTTCTTC. It codes for CASSERRETSWRFF. Drawing the rest from reference TRBV2 and TRBJ2-1, the complete variable domain is EPEVTQTPSHQVTQMGQEVILRCVPISNHLYFYWYRQILGQKVEFLVSFYNNEISEKSEIFDDQFSVERPDGSNFTLKIRSTKLEDSAMYFCASSERRETSWRFFGPGTRLTVL.